These 29 T cell receptor beta chains came from one sample sequenced in a study of shared clonotypes between healthy human individuals. Sequencing was performed with immunoSEQ multiplex PCR; in TCRdb, only in-frame clones are kept and a portion is missing. The data show over a million clones, approximately 78% seen once. Sequenced sample: memory CD4+ T cells from PBMCs. Subset: CD45RA-negative fraction. Every receptor here comes from a man aged 18 to 30 in good health. Some clones in this sample may be carry-over from other donors' samples.

Details on this clone: This likely stems from a read error, as it lies one base from a far larger clone. This chain uses TRBV7-9 with TRBJ1-5; 7 bases align to TRBD1. The CDR3 is 13 amino acids. Germline-derived CDR1 and CDR2 are SEHNR and FQNEAQ (reference sequence). Losses at the gene ends were 11 bases for V and 3 bases for J; bases not matched to a gene: 7. CDR3 region: CAAQGMNNQPQHF. The CDR3 DNA reads as TGTGCCGCACAGGGGATGAACAATCAGCCCCAGCATTTT.

The chain has TRBV7-3 and TRBJ2-5; TRBD2 matches 13 bases. With the DNA end fitting TRBJ2-7 better, the J assignment may be wrong. CDR1 SGHTA and CDR2 FQGTGA come from the germline V gene. The CDR3 is 15 residues long. The CDR3: CASSAGLAGVHEQYF. The CDR3 region has the DNA TGTGCCAGCAGCGCCGGACTAGCGGGAGTCCACGAGCAGTACTTC.

The chain couples TRBV5-1 to TRBJ1-2; D is uncertain. The V and J ends lost 4 bases and 7 bases respectively, with 20 bases between them. Germline CDR1 SGHRS, CDR2 YFSETQ. This CDR3 spans 15 amino acids. DNA for the CDR3: TGCGCCAGCAGCGGGAAAGACGGAACAGCGGGTGGCTACACCTTC. Residues: CASSGKDGTAGGYTF.

The gene calls are TRBV7-3 and TRBJ2-2; TRBD1 matches 9 bases. Germline CDR1 reads SGHTA; CDR2 reads FQGTGA. The J segment lost 3 bases and the V segment lost 11 bases, leaving 7 bases of the junction unmatched. The CDR3 consists of 14 residues. CDR3 DNA sequence: TGTGCCTCCCGGGGGACAGGGTACACCGGGGAGCTGTTTTTT. Protein sequence: CASRGTGYTGELFF.

This chain joins TRBV7-3 and TRBJ2-2, with D tentatively TRBD2 (6 bases). The CDR3 sequence is 15 residues long. With 4 bases removed from V and 5 bases from J, the gap between germline ends came to 14 bases. The V gene's germline CDR1 is SGHTA and CDR2 FQGTGA. The CDR3 sequence is CASSYPGGATGELFF. The CDR3 coding sequence is TGTGCCAGCAGCTACCCCGGGGGAGCTACCGGGGAGCTGTTTTTT.

The rearrangement uses TRBV4-3 and TRBJ2-7, with D possibly TRBD1 on 6 matching bases. The V end was cut by 5 bases, the J end by 3 bases, with 14 bases between. Germline CDR1 LGHNA, CDR2 YSLEER. The CDR3 runs to 14 residues. CDR3 in DNA: TGCGCCAGCAGCACTTACACAGGGAACTACGAGCAGTACTTC. Translation gives CASSTYTGNYEQYF.

This sequence joins TRBV6-5 and TRBJ2-5; 7 positions agree with TRBD2. Germline lookup yields CDR1 MNHEY and CDR2 SVGAGI. The CDR3 runs 15 residues. After removal of 2 bases from V and 4 bases from J, the junction contained 7 bases not matched to a gene. CDR3 DNA sequence: TGTGCCAGCAGTTACCGGACTAGTGGCCGAGAGACCCAGTACTTC. Its protein product is CASSYRTSGRETQYF.

The gene calls are TRBV30 and TRBJ1-1; D possibly corresponds to TRBD1 (5 bases). Germline CDR1 and CDR2: GTSNPN and SVGIG (reference sequence). This CDR3 is built from 13 residues. Trimming took 4 bases from V and 3 from J, leaving 12 bases between them. CDR3 in amino acids: CAWNLGGDTEAFF. DNA for the CDR3: TGTGCCTGGAATCTGGGGGGGGACACTGAAGCTTTCTTT. The full variable domain, with the rest looked up from reference TRBV30 and TRBJ1-1, is SQTIHQWPATLVQPVGSPLSLECTVEGTSNPNLYWYRQAAGRGLQLLFYSVGIGQISSEVPQNLSASRPQDRQFILSSKKLLLSDSGFYLCAWNLGGDTEAFFGQGTRLTVV.

This clone was seen a handful of times. The V and J genes are TRBV4-1 and TRBJ2-5; D ambiguous. The CDR3 totals 16 residues. V lost 1 base and J 8 bases, leaving 20 bases between the germline ends. Germline V lookup: CDR1 MGHRA, CDR2 YSYEKL. The CDR3 sequence: CASSQVGTPGESTQYF. For the CDR3, the DNA is TGCGCCAGCAGCCAAGTCGGCACCCCCGGCGAGAGTACCCAGTACTTC.

Comments on this clone: This sample includes further DNA sequences coding for the same CDR3. The V and J genes are TRBV5-1 and TRBJ1-5; 9 bases agree with TRBD1. CDR3 length equals 14 residues. With 4 bases clipped from V and 4 bases from J, the junction kept 3 bases outside the gene matches. Germline V gives CDR1 SGHRS, CDR2 YFSETQ. CDR3 loop: CASSVGTGNQPQHF. CDR3 bases: TGCGCCAGCAGCGTCGGGACAGGGAATCAGCCCCAGCATTTT.

V is TRBV6-6 and J is TRBJ1-6; 9 nucleotides match TRBD1. In germline, CDR1 is MNHNY, CDR2 SVGAGI (reference sequence). This CDR3 contains 16 residues. The ends lost 6 bases at V and 0 bases at J; junction bases unmatched: 3. The CDR3 sequence is CASRGQGISYNSPLHF. The CDR3 DNA sequence: TGTGCCAGCAGGGGACAGGGTATCTCCTATAATTCACCCCTCCACTTT.

This clone appeared a few times. The sample contains more than one DNA sequence encoding this CDR3. This chain connects TRBV2 to TRBJ2-3, with 7 bases that match TRBD2. CDR3 length: 14 amino acids. The trim removed 4 bases at V and 1 base at J, leaving 2 bases unmatched. Germline V gene lookup returns CDR1 SNHLY and CDR2 FYNNEI. CDR3 in DNA: TGTGCCAGCAGTGGGCTAGCGGGCACAGATACGCAGTATTTT. It translates to CASSGLAGTDTQYF.

This chain links TRBV4-2 with TRBJ1-5; D unresolved. Germline V gene sequence: CDR1 LGHNA, CDR2 YNFKEQ. V lost 0 bases to trimming and J lost 3 bases, with 9 bases between them. This CDR3 contains 15 residues. CDR3: CASSQDRAVNQPQHF. The CDR3 bases are TGTGCCAGCAGCCAAGATCGGGCAGTCAATCAGCCCCAGCATTTT.

This clone was counted once. The chain has TRBV6-5 and TRBJ1-1; D not certain. The V and J ends lost 4 bases and 5 bases respectively, with 11 bases between them. The CDR3 is 13 residues long. Germline V gives CDR1 MNHEY, CDR2 SVGAGI. CDR3 protein: CASSWTAGTEAFF. The CDR3 DNA follows: TGTGCCAGCAGTTGGACCGCGGGAACTGAAGCTTTCTTT.

The CDR3 nucleotides are TGTGCCAGCAGTTTAATAGCGGGAGGGGAGCTGTTTTTT. Protein product: CASSLIAGGELFF. The chain links TRBV28 to TRBJ2-2; 8 bases agree with TRBD2. The CDR3 runs 13 residues. Germline loops: CDR1 MDHEN, CDR2 SYDVKM. V shed 2 bases, J shed 8 bases, and the junction held 1 base outside the gene matches.

CDR3 in DNA: TGTGCCAGCAGTTTAGGCAGGGATGCTGGGGCCAACGTCCTGACTTTC. Its protein is CASSLGRDAGANVLTF. The chain couples TRBV28 to TRBJ2-6; D is possibly TRBD1 (5 bases). The CDR3 runs 16 residues. V was shortened by 2 bases and J by 2 bases, with 10 bases between the two germline ends. Germline CDR1 and CDR2: MDHEN and SYDVKM.

This clone was counted a few times. The rearrangement uses TRBV6-6 and TRBJ1-2; the match to TRBD1 covers 7 bases. The CDR3 sequence is 16 residues long. V trimming: 2 bases; J trimming: 0 bases; junction bases outside the gene matches: 6. Germline CDR1 reads MNHNY; CDR2 reads SVGAGI (reference sequence). Here the CDR3 DNA reads TGTGCCAGCAGTTACGATTTGGACAGGACTAACTATGGCTACACCTTC. This gives the protein CASSYDLDRTNYGYTF.

J is TRBJ2-7 and V is TRBV28, with D unresolved. There are 12 residues in the CDR3. Trimming left V 5 bases short and J 3 bases short, with 8 bases between. The germline gives CDR1 MDHEN, CDR2 SYDVKM. In nucleotides, the CDR3 is TGTGCCAGCAGTCAAAAGAACTACGAGCAGTACTTC. It is translated as CASSQKNYEQYF.

The chain carries TRBV6-1 and TRBJ1-4; unclear D gene. CDR3 length: 15 amino acids. The germline gives CDR1 MNHNS, CDR2 SASEGT. Trimming shortened V by 2 bases and J by 7 bases, and 14 bases separated the two germline ends. The CDR3 region is CASSEHRGVVEKLFF. In DNA, the CDR3 is TGTGCCAGCAGTGAACATCGGGGAGTGGTTGAAAAACTGTTTTTT.

Regarding this clone: This sample also contains other DNA sequences that code for the same CDR3. This chain links TRBV18 with TRBJ1-5, with a tentative D call TRBD1 (6 bases). CDR3 length: 14 amino acids. V gave up 3 bases and J gave up 3 bases, with 9 bases separating them. CDR1 is KGHSH and CDR2 is LQKENI in the germline V gene. Here the CDR3 DNA reads TGTGCCAGCTCACCCACAGGGAACAATCAGCCCCAGCATTTT. Translated: CASSPTGNNQPQHF.

The V and J genes are TRBV30 and TRBJ2-3, with 8 bases identical to TRBD2. Per the germline V gene, CDR1 is GTSNPN and CDR2 is SVGIG (reference sequence). The CDR3 length is 15 residues. The trim removed 4 bases at V and 0 bases at J, leaving 6 bases unmatched. CDR3 loop: CAWNSLAASTDTQYF. DNA for the CDR3: TGTGCCTGGAATTCACTAGCGGCTAGCACAGATACGCAGTATTTT.

The chain couples TRBV2 to TRBJ1-5; D is undetermined. The CDR3 is made up of 14 amino acids. Germline values: CDR1 SNHLY, CDR2 FYNNEI. Trimming pared 4 bases from V and 9 bases from J, leaving 16 bases between. Here the CDR3 reads CASSGQALMGPQHF. Written as DNA, the CDR3 is TGTGCCAGCAGTGGCCAGGCACTAATGGGGCCCCAGCATTTT.

This clone appeared many times. The rearrangement joins TRBV19 to TRBJ1-5; TRBD1 is a possible D gene (5 bases). V was trimmed by 6 bases and J by 0 bases, leaving 12 bases between them. The CDR3 covers 15 residues. The germline gives CDR1 LNHDA, CDR2 SQIVND (reference sequence). In nucleotides, the CDR3 is TGTGCCAGTAGCAGATTGGGGGGTAGCAATCAGCCCCAGCATTTT. Translation gives CASSRLGGSNQPQHF.

This clone occurred once. The chain has TRBV13 and TRBJ2-3, with 14 bases that match TRBD2. Per germline, CDR1 PRHDT and CDR2 FYEKMQ (reference sequence). V was clipped by 5 bases and J by 4 bases; unmatched bases: 8. The CDR3 totals 17 residues. The CDR3 region is CASSRRTSGRFADTQYF. The DNA of the CDR3 is TGTGCCAGCAGCCGCCGGACTAGCGGGAGGTTTGCAGATACGCAGTATTTT.

The chain links TRBV11-2 to TRBJ1-2, with unresolved D. Germline V gene sequence: CDR1 SGHAT, CDR2 FQNNGV. V was cut by 7 bases and J by 2 bases, with 8 bases left in between. This CDR3 has 12 amino acids. CDR3 protein: CASTAGNYGYTF. The CDR3 DNA is TGTGCCAGCACCGCTGGGAACTATGGCTACACCTTC.

About this clone: The sample holds other DNA sequences that translate to the same CDR3. The rearrangement links TRBV15 to TRBJ2-5, with no clear D. Germline lookup yields CDR1 LNHNV and CDR2 YYDKDF (reference sequence). The V end was cut by 1 base, the J end by 5 bases, with 5 bases between. This CDR3 comprises 12 residues. The CDR3 DNA reads as TGTGCCACCAGCAGAGTAGGGGAGACCCAGTACTTC. This sequence encodes CATSRVGETQYF.

Notes on this clone: A much larger clone differs by one base, so this may be a read error. Other DNA sequences in the same sample also yield this CDR3. The chain is built from TRBV29-1 and TRBJ2-5; the D is unclear. CDR1 and CDR2 from the germline V gene are SQVTM and ANQGSEA. There are 13 residues in the CDR3. V was cut by 6 bases and J by 1 base, with 12 bases left in between. The CDR3 spells CSVGYQIQETQYF. DNA of the CDR3: TGCAGCGTCGGTTATCAAATCCAAGAGACCCAGTACTTC.

The chain has TRBV28 and TRBJ2-5; D is uncertain. This CDR3 spans 12 amino acids. Germline CDR1 reads MDHEN; CDR2 reads SYDVKM. Trimming left V 4 bases short and J 5 bases short, with 8 bases between. The CDR3 region has the DNA TGTGCCAGCAGTTCCGTCTGGGAGACCCAGTACTTC. Amino acids: CASSSVWETQYF.

The chain carries TRBV5-1 and TRBJ1-4; D is perhaps TRBD1 (6 bases). Trimming shortened V by 0 bases and J by 7 bases, and 19 bases separated the two germline ends. From germline, CDR1 is SGHRS and CDR2 YFSETQ. The CDR3 spans 17 residues. DNA of the CDR3: TGCGCCAGCAGCTTGGGGACGGCCGGGGGGCTACTTGAAAAACTGTTTTTT. This gives the protein CASSLGTAGGLLEKLFF. Complete variable domain (other parts from reference TRBV5-1 and TRBJ1-4): KAGVTQTPRYLIKTRGQQVTLSCSPISGHRSVSWYQQTPGQGLQFLFEYFSETQRNKGNFPGRFSGRQFSNSRSEMNVSTLELGDSALYLCASSLGTAGGLLEKLFFGSGTQLSVL.